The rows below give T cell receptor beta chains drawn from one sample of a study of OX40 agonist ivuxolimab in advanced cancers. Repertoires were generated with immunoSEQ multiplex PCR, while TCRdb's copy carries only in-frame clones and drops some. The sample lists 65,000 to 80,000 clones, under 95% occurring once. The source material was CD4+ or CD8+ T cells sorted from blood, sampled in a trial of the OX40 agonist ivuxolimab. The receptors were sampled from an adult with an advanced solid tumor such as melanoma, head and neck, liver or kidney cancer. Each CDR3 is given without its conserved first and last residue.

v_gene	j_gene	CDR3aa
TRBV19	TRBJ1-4	ASSIRTGSEKLF
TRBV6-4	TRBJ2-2	ASRQGAYTGELF
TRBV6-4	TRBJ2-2	ASSDSGTGNTGELF
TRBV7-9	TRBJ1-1	ASSLTGEGEAF
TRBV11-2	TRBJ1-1	ASSLTGKLDTEAF
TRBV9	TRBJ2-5	ASSESPGTGIETQY
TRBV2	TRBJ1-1	ASRNQGEGTEAF
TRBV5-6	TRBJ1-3	ASGQGGTGNTIY
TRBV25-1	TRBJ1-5	ASSDDRGPPFGQPQH
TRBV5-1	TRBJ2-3	ASSNGLAGTDTQY
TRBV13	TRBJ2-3	ASSPRQGSTDTQY
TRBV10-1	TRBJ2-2	ASSESPGQENTGELF
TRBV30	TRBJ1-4	AWFYNGRAGEKLF
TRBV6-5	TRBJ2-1	ASSYSLAGGLNEQF
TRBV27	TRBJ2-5	ASSLGEGGGETQY
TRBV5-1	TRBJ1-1	ASSLGGETEAF
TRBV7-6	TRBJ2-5	ASSYLGLAGLQETQY
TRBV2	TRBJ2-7	ASSEAWLSYSYEQY
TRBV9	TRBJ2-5	ASSPSGTKKETQY
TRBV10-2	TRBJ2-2	ASSPLALTGELF
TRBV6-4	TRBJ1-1	ASSAGTGTTEAF
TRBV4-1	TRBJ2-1	ASSLGQGLDEQF
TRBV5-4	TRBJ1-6	ASSLGQGDSPLH
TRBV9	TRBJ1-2	ASSVDPSAPATNYGYT
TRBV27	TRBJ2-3	ASSLLGTGGVMGFEDTQY
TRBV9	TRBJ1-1	ASSGLGGTEAF
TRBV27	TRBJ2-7	ASSFTGLHEQY
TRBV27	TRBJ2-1	ASSVDPGTAYNEQF
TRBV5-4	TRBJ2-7	ASSAYRGYEQY
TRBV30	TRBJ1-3	AWIPWGSGNTIY
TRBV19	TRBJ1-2	ASSIWTGDYGYT
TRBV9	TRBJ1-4	ASSTGGTGEVGKLF
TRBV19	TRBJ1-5	ASTQGSQPQH
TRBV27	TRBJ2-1	ASSYGTGDNEQF
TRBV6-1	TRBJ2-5	ASSEDRGQQETQY
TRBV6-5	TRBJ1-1	ASSYSPGSGTEAF
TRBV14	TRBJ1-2	ASSPPGQGGLGYT
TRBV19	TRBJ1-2	ASSPGINYGYT
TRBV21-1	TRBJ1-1	ASSKNEAF
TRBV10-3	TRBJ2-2	AIKGQSVTGELF
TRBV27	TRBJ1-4	ASSLSPGNLGTNEKLF
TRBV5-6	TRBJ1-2	ASRDWDPGGYT
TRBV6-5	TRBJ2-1	ASSYSVVQPNEQF
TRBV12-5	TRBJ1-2	ASGLDRRSYGYT
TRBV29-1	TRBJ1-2	SVELGTSYGYT
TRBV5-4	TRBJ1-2	ASSLWQGTGYT
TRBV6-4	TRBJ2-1	ASSDWDRGTYNEQF
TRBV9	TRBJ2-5	ASSDQITTGGQETQY